These 6 T cell receptor beta chains came from one sample sequenced in a study of T-cell reconstitution after alpha-beta-depleted transplantation in children. The TCRbeta library was prepared with unique molecular identifiers. TCRdb called the PCR reads again in MiXCR, with one record for every CDR3 protein. This sample carries about a million distinct CDR3 sequences, about 31% of them seen once, and the ten largest clones take around 30%. The sequencing used PBMCs, mostly from graft donor cells, collected 360 days after TCRalphabeta/CD19-depleted stem cell transplant. The receptors shown here come from a boy less than two years old who had a stem cell transplant for SCID, so the T cells may come from the graft donor.

The chain uses TRBV4-2 and TRBJ2-7, with 8 bases identical to TRBD2. This CDR3 has 15 residues. V lost 1 base and J lost 5; bases outside the gene matches: 7. Per the germline V gene, CDR1 is LGHNA and CDR2 is YNFKEQ. CDR3 DNA sequence: TGTGCCAGCAGCCAAGCACCAGCGGGGGCCAACGAGCAGTACTTC. This sequence encodes CASSQAPAGANEQYF.

This chain joins TRBV2 and TRBJ2-7; 9 bases line up with TRBD1. The ends lost 6 bases at V and 0 bases at J; junction bases unmatched: 9. Germline CDR1 and CDR2: SNHLY and FYNNEI. The length of the CDR3 is 16 residues. The CDR3 reads CASRAGTGPTSYEQYF. Here the CDR3 DNA reads TGTGCCAGCAGGGCCGGGACAGGGCCGACCTCCTACGAGCAGTACTTC.

This clonotype was detected only once. The chain has TRBV10-2 and TRBJ2-1; 7 bases fit TRBD2. The CDR3 length is 18 residues. V dropped 6 bases and J dropped 9; count of bases not matched to a gene: 23. The germline V gene encodes CDR1 WSHSY and CDR2 SAAADI. CDR3 region: CASRGLGVSFAPKGEQFF. The CDR3 DNA sequence: TGCGCCAGCAGAGGACTAGGGGTATCCTTTGCCCCAAAGGGTGAGCAGTTCTTC.

The chain uses TRBV7-9 and TRBJ2-7; D perhaps matches TRBD1 (7 bases). The length of the CDR3 is 15 residues. Between the trimmed V and J ends, which lost 5 bases and 5 bases, there was a span of 19 bases. Germline V lookup: CDR1 SEHNR, CDR2 FQNEAQ (reference sequence). The CDR3 sequence: CASSPATGRLDEQYF. The CDR3 DNA reads TGTGCCAGCAGCCCCGCGACAGGGCGACTAGACGAGCAGTACTTC.

This chain uses TRBV20-1 with TRBJ2-7, with TRBD1 matching 8 bases. The CDR3 is 14 residues long. The germline V gene encodes CDR1 DFQATT and CDR2 SNEGSKA (reference sequence). V shed 4 bases, J shed 4 bases, and the junction held 9 bases outside the gene matches. CDR3 nucleotides: TGCAGTGCTACCCACGGGACAGGCCCGTACGAGCAGTACTTC. Protein sequence: CSATHGTGPYEQYF.

This clonotype is a singleton in its sample. The chain couples TRBV7-9 to TRBJ2-3; D gene uncertain. Trimming took 2 bases from V and 4 from J, leaving 16 bases between them. The CDR3 spans 16 residues. Germline CDR1 is SEHNR and CDR2 is FQNEAQ (reference sequence). CDR3 DNA sequence: TGTGCCAGCAGCTTATTATTAATCCCTCGTCCAGATACGCAGTATTTT. It encodes CASSLLLIPRPDTQYF.